Listed here is a single TCR beta chain. V was shortened by 3 bases and J by 3 bases, with 11 bases between the two germline ends. CDR3 size: 15 residues. CDR1 is KGHSH, CDR2 LQKENI, per germline. The entry originates in a study of cytotoxic CD8 clonotypes in ibrutinib-treated CLL. With cryopreserved PBMCs as the source, roughly 2 micrograms of genomic DNA went to TCR beta libraries. Depth targeted 1 in 200,000 to 1 in 1 million T cells, averaging around 10x coverage per clonotype. TCRdb keeps only in-frame clones here, not all; method: immunoSEQ multiplex PCR. This sample has 200,000 to 250,000 clones, with 70% to 75% found just once.

The source of this sequence is a human donor with chronic lymphocytic leukemia. The chain couples TRBV18 to TRBJ1-4; weak D call: TRBD1 (6 bases). Sequencing used PBMCs, obtained after 12 months of ibrutinib treatment. Written as DNA, the CDR3 is TGTGCCAGCTCACCCCGGGGGGCTTCTAATGAAAAACTGTTTTTT. As protein: CASSPRGASNEKLFF.